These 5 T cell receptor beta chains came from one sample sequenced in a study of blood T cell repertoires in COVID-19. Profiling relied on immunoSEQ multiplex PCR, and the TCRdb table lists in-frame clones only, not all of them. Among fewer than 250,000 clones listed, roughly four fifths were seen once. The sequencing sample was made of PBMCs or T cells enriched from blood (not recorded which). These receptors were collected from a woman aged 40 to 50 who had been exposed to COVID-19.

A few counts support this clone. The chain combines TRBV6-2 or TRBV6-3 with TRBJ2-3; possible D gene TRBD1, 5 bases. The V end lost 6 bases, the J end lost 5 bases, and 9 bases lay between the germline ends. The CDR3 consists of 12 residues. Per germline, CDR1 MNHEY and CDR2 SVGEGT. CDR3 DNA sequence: TGTGCCAGCAGCCTAACAGGAGATACGCAGTATTTT. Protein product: CASSLTGDTQYF.

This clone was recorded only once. DNA for the CDR3: TGTGCCACCTACGGGGGGGCCGATCTCACTGAAGCTTTCTTT. Encoded protein: CATYGGADLTEAFF. V gene TRBV28 combines with J gene TRBJ1-1; possible D gene TRBD1, 6 bases. The CDR3 is made up of 14 amino acids. Trimming stripped 10 bases from V and 4 bases from J, with 19 bases between. Germline V gives CDR1 MDHEN, CDR2 SYDVKM. The full variable domain, completed using reference TRBV28 and TRBJ1-1, is DVKVTQSSRYLVKRTGEKVFLECVQDMDHENMFWYRQDPGLGLRLIYFSYDVKMKEKGDIPEGYSVSREKKERFSLILESASTNQTSMYLCATYGGADLTEAFFGQGTRLTVV.

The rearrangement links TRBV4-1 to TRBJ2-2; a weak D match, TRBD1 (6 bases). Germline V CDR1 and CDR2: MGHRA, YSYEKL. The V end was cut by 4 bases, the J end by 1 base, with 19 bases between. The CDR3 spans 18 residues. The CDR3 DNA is TGCGCCAGCAGCCCCCCTCCGGGACAAAACCTGAACACCGGGGAGCTGTTTTTT. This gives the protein CASSPPPGQNLNTGELFF.

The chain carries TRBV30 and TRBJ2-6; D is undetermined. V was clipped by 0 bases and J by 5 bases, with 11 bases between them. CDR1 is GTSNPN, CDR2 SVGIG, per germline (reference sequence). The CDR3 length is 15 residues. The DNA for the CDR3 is TGTGCCTGGAGTGTAACATCCTCACGGGCCAACGTCCTGACTTTC. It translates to CAWSVTSSRANVLTF.

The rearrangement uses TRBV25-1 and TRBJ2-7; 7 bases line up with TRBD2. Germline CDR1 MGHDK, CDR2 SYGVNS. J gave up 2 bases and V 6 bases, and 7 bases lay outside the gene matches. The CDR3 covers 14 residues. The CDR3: CASSPEAGAYEQYF. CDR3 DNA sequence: TGTGCCAGCAGCCCCGAGGCGGGGGCCTACGAGCAGTACTTC.